This TCR beta chain stems from a study of patients and donors after allogeneic stem cell transplantation. Each CDR3 protein is one row after TCRdb ran MiXCR on the RT-PCR reads. The table includes roughly 880,000 distinct CDR3 sequences, 18% detected once. This CDR3 region has 15 residues. Germline CDR1 LGHNA, CDR2 YSLEER. V gave up 1 base and J gave up 4 bases, with 8 bases separating them. The V and J genes are TRBV4-3 and TRBJ1-6, with D perhaps matching TRBD1 (5 bases). The sequence was collected from a human donor who was either an allogeneic HSCT recipient or a stem cell or donor lymphocyte infusion donor (not recorded which). It is not recorded whose cells these are; they may come from a transplant donor. Input material: blood, either unsorted or a sorted T cell fraction (not recorded which). The CDR3 reads CASSQAQAYNSPLHF. As DNA, the CDR3 is TGCGCCAGCAGCCAAGCACAGGCTTATAATTCACCCCTCCACTTT.